The clone carrying this T cell receptor (beta chain) has more than one count but fewer than ten. There are 14 residues in the CDR3. Germline-derived CDR1 and CDR2 are SGHRS and YFSETQ. Trimming cost V 2 bases and J 5 bases, with 11 bases left between them. The data belong to a study of blood T cells in healthy people across ages. A sample-barcoded 5' primer and a J-beta primer mix were used in a second PCR of roughly 6 to 11 cycles. A single record per CDR3 protein comes from TCRdb applying MiXCR to the 5' RACE reads. The repertoire holds roughly 1,700,000 distinct CDR3 sequences, approximately 28% seen once, with less than 9.5% in the top ten.

The chain carries TRBV5-1 and TRBJ2-1; D unclear. The source material was blood. This TCR derives from a woman in her thirties in good health. The CDR3 bases are TGCGCCAGCAGCTTAACTGACGGAAACAATGAGCAGTTCTTC. It encodes CASSLTDGNNEQFF.